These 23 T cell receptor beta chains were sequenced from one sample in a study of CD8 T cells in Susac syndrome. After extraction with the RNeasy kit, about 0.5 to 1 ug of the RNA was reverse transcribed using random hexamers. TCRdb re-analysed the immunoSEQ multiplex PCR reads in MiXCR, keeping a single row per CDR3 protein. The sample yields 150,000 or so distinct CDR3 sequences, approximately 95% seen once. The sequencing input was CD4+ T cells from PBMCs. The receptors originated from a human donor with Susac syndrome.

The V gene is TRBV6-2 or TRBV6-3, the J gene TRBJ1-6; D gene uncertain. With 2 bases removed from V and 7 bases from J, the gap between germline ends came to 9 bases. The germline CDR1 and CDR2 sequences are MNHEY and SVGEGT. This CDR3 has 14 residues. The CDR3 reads CASSYRAENSPLHF. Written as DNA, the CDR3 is TGTGCCAGCAGTTACCGGGCTGAGAATTCACCCCTCCACTTT.

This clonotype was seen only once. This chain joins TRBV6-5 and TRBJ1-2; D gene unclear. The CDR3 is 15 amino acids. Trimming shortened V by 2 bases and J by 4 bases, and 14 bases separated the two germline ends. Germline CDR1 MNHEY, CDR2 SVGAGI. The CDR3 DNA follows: TGTGCCAGCAGTTACAGCGCCGGGGTAGGCTATGGCTACACCTTC. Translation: CASSYSAGVGYGYTF.

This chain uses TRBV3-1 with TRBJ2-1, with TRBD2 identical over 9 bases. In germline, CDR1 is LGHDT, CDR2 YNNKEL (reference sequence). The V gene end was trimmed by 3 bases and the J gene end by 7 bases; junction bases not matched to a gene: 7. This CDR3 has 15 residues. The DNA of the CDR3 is TGTGCCAGCAGCCAGGCCGGGACTAGCTCGAATGAGCAGTTCTTC. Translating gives CASSQAGTSSNEQFF.

The CDR3 reads CASSVTGGMNIQYF. DNA of the CDR3: TGTGCCAGCAGCGTTACAGGGGGCATGAACATTCAGTACTTC. The chain carries TRBV9 and TRBJ2-4; TRBD1 aligns across 9 bases. The CDR3 sequence is 14 residues long. Germline V gene sequence: CDR1 SGDLS, CDR2 YYNGEE. With 2 bases clipped from V and 7 bases from J, the junction kept 4 bases outside the gene matches. The variable domain in full, completed from reference TRBV9 and TRBJ2-4, reads DSGVTQTPKHLITATGQRVTLRCSPRSGDLSVYWYQQSLDQGLQFLIQYYNGEERAKGNILERFSAQQFPDLHSELNLSSLELGDSALYFCASSVTGGMNIQYFGAGTRLSVL.

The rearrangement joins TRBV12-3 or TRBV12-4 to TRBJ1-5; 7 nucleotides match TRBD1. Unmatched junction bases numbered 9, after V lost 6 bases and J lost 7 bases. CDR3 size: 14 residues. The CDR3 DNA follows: TGTGCCAGCAGCCTAGGACAGGTGTGGCAGCCCCAGCATTTT. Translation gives CASSLGQVWQPQHF.

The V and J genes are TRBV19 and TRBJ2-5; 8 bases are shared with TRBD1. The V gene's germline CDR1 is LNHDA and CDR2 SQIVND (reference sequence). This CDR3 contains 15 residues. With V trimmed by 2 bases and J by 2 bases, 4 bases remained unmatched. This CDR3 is CASSIIGTGQETQYF. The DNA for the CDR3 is TGTGCCAGTAGTATAATAGGGACAGGTCAAGAGACCCAGTACTTC.

CDR3 coding DNA: TGTGCCATTCAGGTCGGGGCCGAGCAGTACTTC. Translated: CAIQVGAEQYF. The chain couples TRBV3-1 to TRBJ2-7; D may be TRBD1 or TRBD2 (5 bases each). V was cut by 10 bases and J by 6 bases, with 13 bases left in between. Germline CDR1 LGHDT, CDR2 YNNKEL (reference sequence). This CDR3 spans 11 amino acids.

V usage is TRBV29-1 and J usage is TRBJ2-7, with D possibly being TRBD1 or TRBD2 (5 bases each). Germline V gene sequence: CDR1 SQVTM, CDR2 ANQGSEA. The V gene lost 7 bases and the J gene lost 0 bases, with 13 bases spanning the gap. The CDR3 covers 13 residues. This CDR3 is CSAQRDRSYEQYF. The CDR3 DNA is TGCAGCGCCCAAAGGGACCGCTCCTACGAGCAGTACTTC.

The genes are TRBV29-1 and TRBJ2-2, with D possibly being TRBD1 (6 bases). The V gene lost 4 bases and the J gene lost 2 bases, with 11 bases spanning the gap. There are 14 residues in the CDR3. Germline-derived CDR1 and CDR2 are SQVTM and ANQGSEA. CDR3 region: CSVAPGVNTGELFF. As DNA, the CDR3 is TGCAGCGTTGCCCCAGGGGTAAACACCGGGGAGCTGTTTTTT.

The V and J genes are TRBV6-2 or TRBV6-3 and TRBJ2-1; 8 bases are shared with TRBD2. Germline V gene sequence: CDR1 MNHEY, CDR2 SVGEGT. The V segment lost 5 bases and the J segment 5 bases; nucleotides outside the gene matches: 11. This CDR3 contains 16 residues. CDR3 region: CASSPWGAGDHNEQFF. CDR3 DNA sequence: TGTGCCAGCAGTCCTTGGGGAGCGGGGGACCACAATGAGCAGTTCTTC.

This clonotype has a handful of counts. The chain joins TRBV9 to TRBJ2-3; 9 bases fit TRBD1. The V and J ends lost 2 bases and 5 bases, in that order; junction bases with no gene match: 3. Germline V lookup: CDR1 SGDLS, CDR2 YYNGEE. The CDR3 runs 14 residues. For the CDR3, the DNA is TGTGCCAGCAGCGTTGGGACAGGGCTAGATACGCAGTATTTT. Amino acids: CASSVGTGLDTQYF.

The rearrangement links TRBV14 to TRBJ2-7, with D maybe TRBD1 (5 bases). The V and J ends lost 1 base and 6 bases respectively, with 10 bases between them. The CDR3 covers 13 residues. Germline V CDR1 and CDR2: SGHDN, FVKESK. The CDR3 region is CASSQVDSSEQYF. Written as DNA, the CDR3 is TGTGCCAGCAGCCAAGTCGACAGCAGCGAGCAGTACTTC.

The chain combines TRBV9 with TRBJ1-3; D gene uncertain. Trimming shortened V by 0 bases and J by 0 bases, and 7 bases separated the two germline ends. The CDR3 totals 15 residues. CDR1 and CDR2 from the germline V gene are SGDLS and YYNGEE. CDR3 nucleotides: TGTGCCAGCAGCGTAGGGATTAACTCTGGAAACACCATATATTTT. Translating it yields CASSVGINSGNTIYF. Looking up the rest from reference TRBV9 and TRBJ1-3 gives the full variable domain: DSGVTQTPKHLITATGQRVTLRCSPRSGDLSVYWYQQSLDQGLQFLIQYYNGEERAKGNILERFSAQQFPDLHSELNLSSLELGDSALYFCASSVGINSGNTIYFGEGSWLTVV.

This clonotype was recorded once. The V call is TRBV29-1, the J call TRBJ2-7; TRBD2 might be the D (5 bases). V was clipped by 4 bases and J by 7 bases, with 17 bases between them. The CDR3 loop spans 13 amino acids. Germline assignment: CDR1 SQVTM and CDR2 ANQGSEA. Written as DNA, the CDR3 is TGCAGCGTTGCCTTCGAGGTAGGCGGGGAGCAGTACTTC. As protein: CSVAFEVGGEQYF.

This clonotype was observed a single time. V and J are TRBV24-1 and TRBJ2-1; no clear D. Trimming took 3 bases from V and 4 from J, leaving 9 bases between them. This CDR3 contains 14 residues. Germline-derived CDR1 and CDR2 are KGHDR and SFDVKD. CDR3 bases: TGTGCCACCAGTGATGGGCCCGGGTACAATGAGCAGTTCTTC. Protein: CATSDGPGYNEQFF.

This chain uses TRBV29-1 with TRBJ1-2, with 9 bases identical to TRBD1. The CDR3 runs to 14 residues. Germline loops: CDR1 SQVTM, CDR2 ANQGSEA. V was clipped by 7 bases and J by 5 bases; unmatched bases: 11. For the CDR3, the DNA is TGCAGCGCCGCCCGGCCTGACAGGGGGTATGGCTACACCTTC. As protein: CSAARPDRGYGYTF.

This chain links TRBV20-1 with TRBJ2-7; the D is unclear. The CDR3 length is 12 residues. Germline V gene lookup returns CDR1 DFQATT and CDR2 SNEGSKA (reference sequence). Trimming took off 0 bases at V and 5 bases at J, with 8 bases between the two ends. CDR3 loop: CSARDLKDEQYF. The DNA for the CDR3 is TGCAGTGCTAGAGATCTGAAAGACGAGCAGTACTTC.

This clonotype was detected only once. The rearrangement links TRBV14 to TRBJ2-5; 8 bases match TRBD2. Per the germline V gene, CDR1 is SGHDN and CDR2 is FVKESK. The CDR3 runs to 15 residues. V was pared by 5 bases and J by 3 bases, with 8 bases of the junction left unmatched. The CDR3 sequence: CASSYTGGAEETQYF. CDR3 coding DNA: TGTGCCAGCAGCTACACCGGGGGGGCTGAAGAGACCCAGTACTTC.

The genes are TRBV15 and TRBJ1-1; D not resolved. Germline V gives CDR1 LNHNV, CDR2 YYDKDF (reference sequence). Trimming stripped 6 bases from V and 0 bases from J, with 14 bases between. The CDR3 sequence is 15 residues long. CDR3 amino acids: CATSTTATMNTEAFF. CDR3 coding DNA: TGTGCCACCAGTACGACGGCAACTATGAACACTGAAGCTTTCTTT.

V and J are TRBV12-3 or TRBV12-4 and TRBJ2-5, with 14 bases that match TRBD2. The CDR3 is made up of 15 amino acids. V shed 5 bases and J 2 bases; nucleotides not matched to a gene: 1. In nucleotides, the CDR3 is TGTGCCAGCAGTCGACTAGCGGGGGGGCAAGAGACCCAGTACTTC. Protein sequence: CASSRLAGGQETQYF.

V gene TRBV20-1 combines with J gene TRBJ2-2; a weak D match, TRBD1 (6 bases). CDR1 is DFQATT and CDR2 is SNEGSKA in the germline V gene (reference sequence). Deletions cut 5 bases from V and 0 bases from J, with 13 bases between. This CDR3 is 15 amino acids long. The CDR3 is CSAPKGDANTGELFF. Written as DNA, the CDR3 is TGCAGTGCTCCGAAGGGGGACGCGAACACCGGGGAGCTGTTTTTT.

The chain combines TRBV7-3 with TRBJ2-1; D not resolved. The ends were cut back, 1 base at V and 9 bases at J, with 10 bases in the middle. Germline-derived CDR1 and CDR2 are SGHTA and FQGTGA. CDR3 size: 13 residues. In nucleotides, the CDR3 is TGTGCCAGCAGCTTAATTGTCTTGGGTGAGCAGTTCTTC. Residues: CASSLIVLGEQFF.

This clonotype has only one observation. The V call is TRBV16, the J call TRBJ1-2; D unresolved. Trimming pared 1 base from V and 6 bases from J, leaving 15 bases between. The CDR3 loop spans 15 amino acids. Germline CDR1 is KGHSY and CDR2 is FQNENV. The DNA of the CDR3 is TGTGCCAGCAGCCAATGGGGAGGGCCAGCGAATGGCTACACCTTC. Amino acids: CASSQWGGPANGYTF.